The 30 T cell receptor beta chains below were found in one sample sequenced in a study of identical twins. TCRdb fed the 5' RACE reads into MiXCR, producing one record per CDR3 protein. The table records approximately 220,000 distinct CDR3 sequences, 6.5% to 8.5% of them present only once. The same sample was also used in a study of yellow fever vaccine responses in identical twins.

Sequenced: memory (CD45RO+) T cells sorted from blood. The receptor source for this set is a woman aged 18-35 years in good health.

This clonotype showed up just a few times. The chain combines TRBV15 with TRBJ2-7; 9 bases match TRBD1. The CDR3 runs 15 residues. Germline V lookup: CDR1 LNHNV, CDR2 YYDKDF (reference sequence). The V segment lost 4 bases and the J segment 4 bases; nucleotides outside the gene matches: 8. The CDR3 DNA reads as TGTGCCACCAGCAACCCCGGGACAGGGACTTACGAGCAGTACTTC. This encodes CATSNPGTGTYEQYF. Full variable domain (remainder filled in from reference TRBV15 and TRBJ2-7): DAMVIQNPRYQVTQFGKPVTLSCSQTLNHNVMYWYQQKSSQAPKLLFHYYDKDFNNEADTPDNFQSRRPNTSFCFLDIRSPGLGDTAMYLCATSNPGTGTYEQYFGPGTRLTVT.

This clonotype came up a few times. The rearrangement links TRBV19 to TRBJ2-1; D possibly corresponds to TRBD1 (5 bases). Germline V gene sequence: CDR1 LNHDA, CDR2 SQIVND (reference sequence). The CDR3 runs to 13 residues. V lost 3 bases, J lost 14 bases, and 17 bases lay in between. The CDR3 DNA is TGTGCCAGTAGTATGGAGCCGGCCAGGGAAGAGTTCTTC. It codes for CASSMEPAREEFF.

This clonotype was found a few times. The chain recombines TRBV6-1 with TRBJ2-2, with 13 bases identical to TRBD2. Trimming cost V 10 bases and J 4 bases; bases outside gene matches: 9. Germline V gene sequence: CDR1 MNHNS, CDR2 SASEGT. The CDR3 loop spans 16 amino acids. CDR3 region: CATLELAGGSTGELFF. CDR3 DNA: TGTGCCACCCTCGAACTAGCGGGGGGGAGCACCGGGGAGCTGTTTTTT.

This clonotype has a count of ten or more. The V call is TRBV5-1, the J call TRBJ2-7; 8 positions match TRBD2. The CDR3 consists of 14 residues. CDR1 and CDR2 (germline): SGHRS, YFSETQ. V lost 4 bases and J lost 1; bases outside the gene matches: 4. The CDR3 DNA reads as TGCGCCAGCAGCGTACTAGCGGTGTCCTACGAGCAGTACTTC. Its protein product is CASSVLAVSYEQYF.

This clonotype was found many times. Here the CDR3 reads CSARPSGVNEQFF. CDR3 in DNA: TGCAGTGCTAGGCCATCCGGGGTCAATGAGCAGTTCTTC. V and J are TRBV20-1 and TRBJ2-1; the D gene is possibly TRBD2 (5 bases). Trimming removed 3 bases at V and 6 bases at J, with 12 bases between. The germline V gene has CDR1 DFQATT and CDR2 SNEGSKA (reference sequence). The CDR3 has 13 amino acids.

There are many counts of this clonotype. This rearrangement joins TRBV29-1 to TRBJ2-3; the D gene could be TRBD1 or TRBD2 (5 bases each). The CDR3 sequence is 13 residues long. V lost 7 bases and J lost 5, with 16 bases in between. Germline CDR1 SQVTM, CDR2 ANQGSEA. The CDR3 region is CSGVPGRIDTQYF. In DNA form, the CDR3 reads TGCAGCGGCGTACCGGGACGTATAGATACGCAGTATTTT.

This clonotype has just a few counts. The chain uses TRBV7-8 and TRBJ2-3; D unclear. The CDR3 extends over 13 amino acids. V was pared by 1 base and J by 8 bases, with 10 bases between. CDR1 is SGHVS, CDR2 FQNEAQ, per germline. The CDR3 loop reads CASSLDGEATQYF. The CDR3 DNA follows: TGTGCCAGCAGCTTAGATGGGGAAGCTACGCAGTATTTT. Full variable domain (missing parts from reference TRBV7-8 and TRBJ2-3): GAGVSQSPRYKVAKRGQDVALRCDPISGHVSLFWYQQALGQGPEFLTYFQNEAQLDKSGLPSDRFFAERPEGSVSTLKIQRTQQEDSAVYLCASSLDGEATQYFGPGTRLTVL.

This clonotype was observed at least ten times. The chain recombines TRBV6-5 with TRBJ2-1; 7 bases align to TRBD2. The CDR3 contains 14 residues. J lost 4 bases, V lost 4 bases, and 4 bases had no gene match. CDR1 is MNHEY and CDR2 is SVGAGI in the germline V gene. CDR3 amino acids: CASSFSGAYNEQFF. CDR3 in DNA: TGTGCCAGCAGTTTCAGCGGGGCTTACAATGAGCAGTTCTTC.

The genes are TRBV12-3 or TRBV12-4 and TRBJ2-7, with a tentative D call TRBD2 (5 bases). The ends were cut back, 5 bases at V and 8 bases at J, with 10 bases in the middle. This CDR3 contains 11 residues. The CDR3, as DNA: TGTGCCAGCAGTGAAGCGGCCCAGCAGTACTTC. Translation gives CASSEAAQQYF.

The chain carries TRBV7-2 and TRBJ2-1; 7 bases are a match to TRBD1. The CDR3 extends over 17 amino acids. Germline V lookup: CDR1 SGHTA, CDR2 FQGNSA. With V trimmed by 2 bases and J by 0 bases, 7 bases remained unmatched. CDR3 bases: TGTGCCAGCAGCTTATGGGGACAGAGCGTCTCCTACAATGAGCAGTTCTTC. Its translation: CASSLWGQSVSYNEQFF.

This clonotype was picked up many times. This chain links TRBV4-2 with TRBJ2-2, with 12 bases lining up with TRBD2. The J segment lost 0 bases and the V segment lost 4 bases, leaving 6 bases of the junction unmatched. CDR3 length equals 18 residues. The germline V gene has CDR1 LGHNA and CDR2 YNFKEQ. The CDR3 sequence: CASSPMGLAGANTGELFF. The CDR3 coding sequence is TGTGCCAGCAGCCCCATGGGACTAGCGGGTGCGAACACCGGGGAGCTGTTTTTT.

The sample holds a few counts of this clonotype. The rearrangement joins TRBV20-1 to TRBJ1-1; D possibly corresponds to TRBD1 (5 bases). CDR3 length equals 12 residues. V was trimmed by 6 bases and J by 0 bases, leaving 8 bases between them. CDR1 and CDR2 from the germline V gene are DFQATT and SNEGSKA (reference sequence). For the CDR3, the DNA is TGCAGTGCCTCAGGGATGAACACTGAAGCTTTCTTT. It codes for CSASGMNTEAFF.

The table lists this clonotype with many counts. V is TRBV4-2 and J is TRBJ2-4; 8 nucleotides match TRBD1. Trimming at V came to 0 bases and at J to 0 bases, leaving 13 bases not matched to a gene. Germline CDR1 reads LGHNA; CDR2 reads YNFKEQ. This CDR3 contains 20 residues. The DNA for the CDR3 is TGTGCCAGCAGCCAAGATCACGCGACAGGGGATTCCCTAGCCAAAAACATTCAGTACTTC. Translating gives CASSQDHATGDSLAKNIQYF.

The table lists this clonotype with many counts. CDR3 coding DNA: TGTGCCAGCAAAAGGACTAGCGGCACAGATACGCAGTATTTT. This encodes CASKRTSGTDTQYF. The genes are TRBV2 and TRBJ2-3, with TRBD2 identical over 9 bases. This CDR3 has 14 residues. V dropped 7 bases and J dropped 1; count of bases not matched to a gene: 3. Germline-derived CDR1 and CDR2 are SNHLY and FYNNEI.

The chain links TRBV20-1 to TRBJ1-6; 10 bases are a match to TRBD1. The CDR3 has 13 residues. The V gene end was trimmed by 4 bases and the J gene end by 11 bases; junction bases not matched to a gene: 5. CDR1 is DFQATT, CDR2 SNEGSKA, per germline (reference sequence). The CDR3 sequence: CSAIDRGQAPLHF. As DNA, the CDR3 is TGCAGTGCTATTGACAGGGGGCAAGCACCCCTCCACTTT.

There are many counts of this clonotype. The chain combines TRBV5-1 with TRBJ1-3, with TRBD1 matching 7 bases. The V gene end was trimmed by 5 bases and the J gene end by 0 bases; junction bases not matched to a gene: 5. CDR3 size: 15 residues. Germline V lookup: CDR1 SGHRS, CDR2 YFSETQ. CDR3: CASREGGLSGNTIYF. CDR3 DNA sequence: TGCGCCAGCAGGGAAGGGGGCCTCTCTGGAAACACCATATATTTT.

This clonotype was counted a few times. The CDR3 region has the DNA TGTGCCAGCAAACCAGCGGGAGTAGGGACAGATACGCAGTATTTT. This encodes CASKPAGVGTDTQYF. The chain links TRBV6-1 to TRBJ2-3, with 8 bases fitting TRBD2. V lost 7 bases to trimming and J lost 3 bases; unmatched junction nucleotides: 9. This CDR3 is 15 amino acids long. The V gene's germline CDR1 is MNHNS and CDR2 SASEGT.

The chain has TRBV10-3 and TRBJ1-2, with D possibly TRBD1 on 6 matching bases. CDR1 ENHRY and CDR2 SYGVKD come from the germline V gene. The CDR3 totals 13 residues. V was clipped by 6 bases and J by 2 bases, with 10 bases between them. The CDR3 DNA is TGTGCCATCAGCGAACAGGGAAACTATGGCTACACCTTC. Encoded protein: CAISEQGNYGYTF.

This clonotype appeared a few times. The V and J genes are TRBV9 and TRBJ2-7; D tentatively fits TRBD1 or TRBD2 (5 bases each). This CDR3 contains 14 residues. The germline V and J ends were trimmed by 0 bases and 5 bases, with 12 bases remaining between them. Germline V gene sequence: CDR1 SGDLS, CDR2 YYNGEE. CDR3 DNA sequence: TGTGCCAGCAGCGTAGGGTCAGGGCGGGACGAGCAGTACTTC. This gives the protein CASSVGSGRDEQYF.

This clonotype was counted between two and nine times. The chain couples TRBV7-3 to TRBJ2-1; D uncertain. Trimming left V 0 bases short and J 4 bases short, with 4 bases between. Germline lookup yields CDR1 SGHTA and CDR2 FQGTGA. The CDR3 runs to 13 residues. The CDR3 reads CASSLTDYNEQFF. CDR3 nucleotide sequence: TGTGCCAGCAGCTTAACCGATTACAATGAGCAGTTCTTC.

This clonotype was detected many times. This rearrangement joins TRBV29-1 to TRBJ2-3, with D perhaps matching TRBD2 (6 bases). The CDR3 totals 13 residues. Germline CDR1 reads SQVTM; CDR2 reads ANQGSEA. The V end lost 7 bases, the J end lost 3 bases, and 14 bases lay between the germline ends. CDR3 sequence: CSAAEGGTDTQYF. In DNA form, the CDR3 reads TGCAGCGCGGCGGAGGGCGGGACAGATACGCAGTATTTT.

The table lists this clonotype with a few counts. The CDR3 protein is CASHSSTSKETQYF. The CDR3 bases are TGTGCCAGCCACTCGTCGACTAGCAAAGAGACCCAGTACTTC. This chain uses TRBV7-9 with TRBJ2-5; 7 bases map to TRBD2. Germline loops: CDR1 SEHNR, CDR2 FQNEAQ (reference sequence). V gave up 8 bases and J gave up 3 bases; unmatched junction bases: 9. The length of the CDR3 is 14 residues.

This clonotype was seen more than once but under ten times. The chain is built from TRBV3-1 and TRBJ2-3; D ambiguous. The CDR3 is made up of 12 amino acids. Between the trimmed V and J ends, which lost 5 bases and 3 bases, there was a span of 6 bases. The germline gives CDR1 LGHDT, CDR2 YNNKEL (reference sequence). The CDR3 is CASSANTDTQYF. The CDR3 bases are TGTGCCAGCAGCGCCAATACAGATACGCAGTATTTT.

This clonotype was counted only a few times. J is TRBJ2-7 and V is TRBV6-4; D possibly corresponds to TRBD1 (6 bases). Germline V gene lookup returns CDR1 MRHNA and CDR2 SNTAGT. The germline V and J ends were trimmed by 2 bases and 3 bases, with 17 bases remaining between them. The CDR3 has 16 residues. This CDR3 is CASSDPTFQDSYEQYF. CDR3 nucleotide sequence: TGTGCCAGCAGTGACCCTACCTTCCAGGACAGCTACGAGCAGTACTTC.

The chain couples TRBV28 to TRBJ2-7, with 9 bases matching TRBD2. CDR3 length: 14 amino acids. V trimming: 7 bases; J trimming: 3 bases; junction bases outside the gene matches: 7. Per germline, CDR1 MDHEN and CDR2 SYDVKM. The CDR3 reads CASTVAGAFYEQYF. CDR3 in DNA: TGTGCCAGCACCGTAGCGGGGGCCTTCTACGAGCAGTACTTC.

This clonotype was recorded many times. The gene calls are TRBV20-1 and TRBJ2-7; D may be TRBD2 (5 bases). Trimming removed 2 bases at V and 3 bases at J, with 17 bases between. This CDR3 is 15 amino acids long. Germline CDR1 DFQATT, CDR2 SNEGSKA (reference sequence). For the CDR3, the DNA is TGCAGTGCTAGATCCCAGACGTCCCGGGACTACGAGCAGTACTTC. Its translation: CSARSQTSRDYEQYF.

The sample holds many counts of this clonotype. The rearrangement uses TRBV3-1 and TRBJ2-7, with D unclear. V lost 0 bases and J 6 bases, leaving 3 bases between the germline ends. CDR3 length equals 11 residues. CDR1 and CDR2 from the germline V gene are LGHDT and YNNKEL (reference sequence). CDR3 residues: CASSQDSEQYF. The CDR3, as DNA: TGTGCCAGCAGCCAAGATTCCGAGCAGTACTTC.

The chain uses TRBV15 and TRBJ2-7; TRBD1 agrees at 11 bases. CDR3 length equals 16 residues. The germline CDR1 and CDR2 sequences are LNHNV and YYDKDF (reference sequence). Trimming took 4 bases from V and 2 from J; bases not matched to a gene: 7. This CDR3 is CATSIRPGQGAYEQYF. The CDR3 DNA follows: TGTGCCACCAGCATTCGCCCGGGACAGGGGGCCTACGAGCAGTACTTC.

This clonotype was counted between two and nine times. This chain connects TRBV2 to TRBJ2-5, with D possibly being TRBD2 (6 bases). Germline V CDR1 and CDR2: SNHLY, FYNNEI. V was pared by 10 bases and J by 5 bases, with 14 bases between. This CDR3 spans 12 amino acids. The CDR3 region has the DNA TGTGCCACGGGACTCGTTGGGGAGACCCAGTACTTC. Residues: CATGLVGETQYF.

This clonotype was seen a handful of times. The chain combines TRBV20-1 with TRBJ2-6; D remains ambiguous. Germline values: CDR1 DFQATT, CDR2 SNEGSKA (reference sequence). The germline V and J ends were trimmed by 5 bases and 0 bases, with 8 bases remaining between them. There are 14 residues in the CDR3. The CDR3 DNA is TGCAGTGCTCCGATTAGCTCTGGGGCCAACGTCCTGACTTTC. This translates into CSAPISSGANVLTF.